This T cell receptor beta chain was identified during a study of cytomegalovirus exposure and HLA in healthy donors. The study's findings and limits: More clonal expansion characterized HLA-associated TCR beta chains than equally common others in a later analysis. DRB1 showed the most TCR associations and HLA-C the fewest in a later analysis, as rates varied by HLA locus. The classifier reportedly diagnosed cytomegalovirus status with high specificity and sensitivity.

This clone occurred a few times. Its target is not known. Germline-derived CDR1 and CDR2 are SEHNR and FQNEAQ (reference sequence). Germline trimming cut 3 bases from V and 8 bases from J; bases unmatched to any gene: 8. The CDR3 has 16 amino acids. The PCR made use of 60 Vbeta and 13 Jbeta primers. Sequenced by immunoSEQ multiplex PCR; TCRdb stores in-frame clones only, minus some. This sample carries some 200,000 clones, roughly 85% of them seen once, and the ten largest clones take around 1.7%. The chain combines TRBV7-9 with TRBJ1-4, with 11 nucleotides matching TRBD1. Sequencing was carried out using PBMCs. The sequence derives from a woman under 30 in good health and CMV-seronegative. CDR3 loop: CASSFLPGQGAEKLFF. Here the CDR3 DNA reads TGTGCCAGCAGCTTCCTCCCCGGACAGGGGGCCGAAAAACTGTTTTTT.